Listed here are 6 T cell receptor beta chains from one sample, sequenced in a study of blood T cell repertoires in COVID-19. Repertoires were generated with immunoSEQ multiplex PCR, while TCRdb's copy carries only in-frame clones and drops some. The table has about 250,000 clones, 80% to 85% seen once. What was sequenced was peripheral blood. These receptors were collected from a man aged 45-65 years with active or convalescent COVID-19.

CDR3 in DNA: TGCGCCAGCAGCCTTAACATGAACACTGAAGCTTTCTTT. This codes for CASSLNMNTEAFF. V gene TRBV4-3 combines with J gene TRBJ1-1; D gene unclear. Trimming pared 4 bases from V and 0 bases from J, leaving 6 bases between. In germline, CDR1 is LGHNA, CDR2 YSLEER. The CDR3 runs to 13 residues.

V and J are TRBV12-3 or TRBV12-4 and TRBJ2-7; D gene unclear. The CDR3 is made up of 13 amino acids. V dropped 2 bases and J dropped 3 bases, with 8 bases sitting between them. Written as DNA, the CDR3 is TGTGCCAGCAGTTTATTCTTTAGCTACGAGCAGTACTTC. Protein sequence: CASSLFFSYEQYF.

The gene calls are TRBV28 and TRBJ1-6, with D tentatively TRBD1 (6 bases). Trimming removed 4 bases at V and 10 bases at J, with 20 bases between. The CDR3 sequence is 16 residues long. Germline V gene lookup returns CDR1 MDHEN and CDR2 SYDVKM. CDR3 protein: CASSSRGGLGESPLHF. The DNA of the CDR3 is TGTGCCAGCAGTTCCAGGGGAGGGCTTGGAGAGTCACCCCTCCACTTT.

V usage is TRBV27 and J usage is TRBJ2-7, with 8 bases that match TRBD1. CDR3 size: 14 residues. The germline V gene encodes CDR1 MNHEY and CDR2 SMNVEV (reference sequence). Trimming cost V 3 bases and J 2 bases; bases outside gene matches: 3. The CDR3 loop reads CASSLDREPYEQYF. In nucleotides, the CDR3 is TGTGCCAGCAGTTTGGACAGGGAGCCCTACGAGCAGTACTTC.

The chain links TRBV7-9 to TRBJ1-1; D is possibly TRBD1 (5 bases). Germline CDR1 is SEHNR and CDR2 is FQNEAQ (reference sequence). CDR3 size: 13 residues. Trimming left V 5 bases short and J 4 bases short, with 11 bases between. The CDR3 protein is CASSPSGGTEAFF. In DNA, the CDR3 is TGTGCCAGCAGCCCATCGGGGGGCACTGAAGCTTTCTTT. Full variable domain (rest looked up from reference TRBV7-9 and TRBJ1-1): DTGVSQNPRHKITKRGQNVTFRCDPISEHNRLYWYRQTLGQGPEFLTYFQNEAQLEKSRLLSDRFSAERPKGSFSTLEIQRTEQGDSAMYLCASSPSGGTEAFFGQGTRLTVV.

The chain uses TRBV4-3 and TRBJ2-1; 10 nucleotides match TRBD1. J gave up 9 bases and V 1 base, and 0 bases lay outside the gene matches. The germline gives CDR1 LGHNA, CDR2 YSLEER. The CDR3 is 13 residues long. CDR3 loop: CASSQGTGGEQFF. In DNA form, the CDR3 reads TGCGCCAGCAGCCAAGGGACAGGGGGTGAGCAGTTCTTC.